The rows below give T cell receptor beta chains drawn from one sample of a study of blood T cell repertoires in COVID-19. Profiling relied on immunoSEQ multiplex PCR, and the TCRdb table lists in-frame clones only, not all of them. Among about 230,000 clones listed, about 90% were seen once. Sequencing was done on a sample of PBMCs or T cells enriched from blood (not recorded which). These receptors were taken from a woman between 50 and 59 years old in a cohort exposed to, infected with or recovered from COVID-19 (not recorded which). Both conserved end residues are part of each CDR3. The D gene is left open where the match is weak. Size is omitted from some rows. Given values are once, few, many or a class for expanded clones.

clone_size,d_call,v_call,j_call,cdr3_nt,cdr3_aa
NA,NA,TRBV5-1,TRBJ1-3,TGCGCCAGCAGCCCCCGGGACACTTTCTCTGGAAACACCATATATTTT,CASSPRDTFSGNTIYF
NA,TRBD1,TRBV7-3,TRBJ1-2,TGTGCCAGCAGCCCGGGACAGGGAAACTATGGCTACACCTTC,CASSPGQGNYGYTF
NA,TRBD1,TRBV28,TRBJ2-7,TGTGCCAGCAGTTTACCCCGGACAGGGCGAGGCTACGAGCAGTACTTC,CASSLPRTGRGYEQYF
NA,NA,TRBV12-3/TRBV12-4,TRBJ1-5,TGTGCCAGCAAAGAAGGGGGCAATCAGCCCCAGCATTTT,CASKEGGNQPQHF
NA,NA,TRBV5-1,TRBJ2-6,TGCGCCAGCAGCTTATCCAGCGCGACTGGGGCCAACGTCCTGACTTTC,CASSLSSATGANVLTF
NA,TRBD1,TRBV4-1,TRBJ1-2,TGCGCCAGCAGCCAAGAAACAGGGGGCGCGAATGGCTACACCTTC,CASSQETGGANGYTF
NA,TRBD1,TRBV25-1,TRBJ2-5,TGTGCCAGCAGTGAATACACAGGGGATGGAGTTACCCAGTACTTC,CASSEYTGDGVTQYF
NA,NA,TRBV4-1,TRBJ1-5,TGCGCCAGCAGCCAAGGAGGGCGGGATCAGCCCCAGCATTTT,CASSQGGRDQPQHF
NA,NA,TRBV28,TRBJ1-3,TGTGCCAGCCTCAGGGGACGCTCTGGAAACACCATATATTTT,CASLRGRSGNTIYF
few,NA,TRBV4-2,TRBJ2-7,TGTGCCAGCAGCCAAGTTACAGGGACCTACGAGCAGTACTTC,CASSQVTGTYEQYF
once,NA,TRBV28,TRBJ1-5,TGTGCCAGCAGCATCATGAGGGGCAATCAGCCCCAGCATTTT,CASSIMRGNQPQHF
NA,TRBD1,TRBV7-2,TRBJ1-2,TGTGCCAGCAGCTCGCGGGACAGGCAGTATGGCTACACCTTC,CASSSRDRQYGYTF
NA,TRBD2,TRBV5-1,TRBJ2-1,TGCGCCAGCAGCTTGGTGGCGGGGGGGCCCTACAATGAGCAGTTCTTC,CASSLVAGGPYNEQFF
many,TRBD2,TRBV10-2,TRBJ2-7,TGCGCCAGCAGTGAGTTGGGGACTAGCGGGGGTGAGCAGTACTTC,CASSELGTSGGEQYF
once,NA,TRBV9,TRBJ2-5,TGTGCCAGCAGCATTTCGGACAGACAAGAGACCCAGTACTTC,CASSISDRQETQYF
NA,TRBD1,TRBV5-1,TRBJ2-1,TGCGCCAGCAGCCGACCCACCCAAAACAGGGGCAATGAGCAGTTCTTC,CASSRPTQNRGNEQFF